The entry below gives a single T cell receptor beta chain sequence along with its context. Antigen specificity is unknown. Pregnant or lactating patients and those with other autoimmune diseases or uncontrolled infections were excluded. Per germline, CDR1 SGDLS and CDR2 YYNGEE. J was trimmed by 7 bases and V by 3 bases; bases with no gene match: 3. The CDR3 is 14 residues long. Amplification targeted the TCR beta CDR3 regions, with RNA transcripts as the source material. The first round was an RT-PCR with HTBI primers, and the second round was a multiplex PCR. Using its own MiXCR run on the multiplex PCR reads, TCRdb lists one record per CDR3 protein. The sample comprises hundreds of thousands of distinct CDR3 sequences, roughly 39% of which are singletons, and about 3.3% rests with the top ten. The entry originates in a study of Graves' ophthalmopathy and Graves' hyperthyroidism. Notes on the study in general: Blood shared most expanded thyroid clonotypes above 0.001 frequency.

This TCR was sampled from an adult man with Graves' ophthalmopathy. The specimen sequenced was peripheral blood. The genes are TRBV9 and TRBJ2-2; TRBD2 matches 10 bases. The CDR3 region has the DNA TGTGCCAGCAGCGCGTTAGCGGGGGGCGGGGAGCTGTTTTTT. Its translation: CASSALAGGGELFF.